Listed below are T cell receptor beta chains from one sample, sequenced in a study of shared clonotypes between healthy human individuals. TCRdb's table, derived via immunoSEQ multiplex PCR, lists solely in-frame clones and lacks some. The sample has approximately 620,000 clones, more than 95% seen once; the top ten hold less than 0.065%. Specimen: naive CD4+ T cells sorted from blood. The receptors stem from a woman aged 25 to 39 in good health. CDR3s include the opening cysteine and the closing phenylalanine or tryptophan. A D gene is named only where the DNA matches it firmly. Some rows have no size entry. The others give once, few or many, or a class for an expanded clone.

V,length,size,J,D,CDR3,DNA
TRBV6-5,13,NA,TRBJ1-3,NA,CASSYSRRAAIYF,TGTGCCAGCAGTTACTCGAGGAGGGCAGCCATATATTTT
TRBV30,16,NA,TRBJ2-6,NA,CAWSAFEGLGANVLTF,TGTGCCTGGAGTGCGTTTGAGGGTCTTGGGGCCAACGTCCTGACTTTC
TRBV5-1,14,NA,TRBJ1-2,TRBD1,CASSLSGGSEGYTF,TGCGCCAGCAGCTTGTCAGGGGGCTCGGAAGGCTACACCTTC
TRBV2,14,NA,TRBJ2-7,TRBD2,CASRLLAGVDEQYF,TGTGCCAGCAGGCTACTAGCGGGAGTGGACGAGCAGTACTTC
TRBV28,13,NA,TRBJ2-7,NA,CASNDLLSYEQYF,TGTGCCAGCAACGACCTACTTAGCTACGAGCAGTACTTC
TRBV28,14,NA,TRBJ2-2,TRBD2,CASKLAGVTGELFF,TGTGCCAGCAAACTAGCGGGAGTGACCGGGGAGCTGTTTTTT
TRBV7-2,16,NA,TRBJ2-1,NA,CASSPPPNRGLREQFF,TGTGCCAGCAGCCCACCCCCCAACAGAGGGCTCCGGGAGCAGTTCTTC
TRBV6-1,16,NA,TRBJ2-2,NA,CASSELSRLGTGELFF,TGTGCCAGCAGTGAATTGTCCCGGCTAGGCACCGGGGAGCTGTTTTTT
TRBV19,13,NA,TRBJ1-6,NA,CASSNSYNSPLHF,TGTGCCAGTAGTAATAGTTATAATTCACCCCTCCACTTT
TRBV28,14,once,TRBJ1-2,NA,CASSFSRGARGYTF,TGTGCCAGCAGTTTTTCGAGGGGCGCGAGGGGCTACACCTTC
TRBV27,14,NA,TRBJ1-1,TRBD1,CASSSQGGRTEAFF,TGTGCCAGCTCTTCCCAGGGGGGGCGGACTGAAGCTTTCTTT
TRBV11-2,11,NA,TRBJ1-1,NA,CASSLGGGAFF,TGTGCCAGCAGCTTAGGAGGGGGTGCTTTCTTT
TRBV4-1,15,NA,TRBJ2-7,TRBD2,CASSQGHSGGYEQYF,TGCGCCAGCAGCCAAGGACACAGCGGGGGCTACGAGCAGTACTTC
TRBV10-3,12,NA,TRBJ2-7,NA,CAIRDSSYEQYF,TGTGCCATTCGGGATAGCTCCTACGAGCAGTACTTC
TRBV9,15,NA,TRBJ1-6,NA,CASSQNRVRNSPLHF,TGTGCCAGCAGCCAGAACAGGGTTCGTAATTCACCCCTCCACTTT
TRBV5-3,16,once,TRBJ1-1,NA,CARSLAAPPSNTEAFF,TGTGCCAGAAGCTTGGCCGCCCCACCCTCGAACACTGAAGCTTTCTTT
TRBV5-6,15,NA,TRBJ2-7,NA,CASSHFKAHSYEQYF,TGTGCCAGCAGCCATTTTAAGGCCCACTCCTACGAGCAGTACTTC
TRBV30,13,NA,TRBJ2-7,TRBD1,CAWSNRGPSEQYF,TGTGCCTGGAGTAACAGGGGGCCGAGCGAGCAGTACTTC
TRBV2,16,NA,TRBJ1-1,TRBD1,CASSAGTGGSNTEAFF,TGTGCCAGCAGTGCCGGGACAGGGGGGAGTAACACTGAAGCTTTCTTT
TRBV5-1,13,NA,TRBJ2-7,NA,CASRRDTDYEQYF,TGCGCCAGCAGGAGGGACACTGACTACGAGCAGTACTTC
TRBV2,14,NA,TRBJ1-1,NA,CASSPTDPGTEAFF,TGTGCCAGCAGCCCGACAGACCCGGGGACTGAAGCTTTCTTT
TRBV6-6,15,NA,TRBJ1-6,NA,CASSYRGQGDSPLHF,TGTGCCAGCAGTTACCGGGGGCAAGGAGATTCACCCCTCCACTTT
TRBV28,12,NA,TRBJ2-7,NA,CASARGPYEQYF,TGTGCCAGCGCTCGGGGCCCTTACGAGCAGTACTTC
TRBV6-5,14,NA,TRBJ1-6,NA,CASSYGGGNSPLHF,TGTGCCAGCAGTTATGGCGGGGGTAATTCACCCCTCCACTTT
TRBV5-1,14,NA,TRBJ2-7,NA,CASSLGQESLEQYF,TGCGCCAGCAGCTTGGGACAAGAATCCCTCGAGCAGTACTTC
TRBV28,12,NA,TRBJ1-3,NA,CASSRRGNTVYF,TGTGCCAGCAGCCGTCGGGGAAACACCGTATATTTT
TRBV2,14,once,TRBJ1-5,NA,CASSRTEGDQPQHF,TGTGCCAGCAGTCGGACAGAGGGGGATCAGCCCCAGCATTTT
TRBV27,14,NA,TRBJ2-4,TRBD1,CASSPGQGRNIQYF,TGTGCCAGCAGCCCAGGACAGGGGAGGAACATTCAGTACTTC
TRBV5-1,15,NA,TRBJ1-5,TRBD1,CASRSTGDSNQPQHF,TGCGCCAGCAGGTCTACAGGGGATAGCAATCAGCCCCAGCATTTT
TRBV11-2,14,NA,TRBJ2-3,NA,CASSPTDHTDTQYF,TGTGCCAGCAGCCCGACAGACCACACAGATACGCAGTATTTT
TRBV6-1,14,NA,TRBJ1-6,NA,CASSESRGNSPLHF,TGTGCCAGCAGTGAAAGTAGGGGGAATTCACCCCTCCACTTT
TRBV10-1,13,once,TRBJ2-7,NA,CASSDYYPHEQYF,TGCGCCAGCAGTGATTACTACCCCCACGAGCAGTACTTC
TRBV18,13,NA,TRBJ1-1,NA,CASSPIGGTEAFF,TGTGCCAGCTCTCCAATTGGGGGCACTGAAGCTTTCTTT
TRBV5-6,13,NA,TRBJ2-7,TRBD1,CASSKDRGREQYF,TGTGCCAGCAGCAAAGACAGGGGGCGGGAGCAGTACTTC
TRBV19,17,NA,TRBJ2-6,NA,CASTLTGSRPGANVLTF,TGTGCCAGTACCTTGACAGGATCTCGCCCTGGGGCCAACGTCCTGACTTTC
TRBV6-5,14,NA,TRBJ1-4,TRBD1,CASSKTGAGEKLFF,TGTGCCAGCAGTAAGACAGGGGCGGGTGAAAAACTGTTTTTT
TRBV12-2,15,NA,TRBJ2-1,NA,CASPGRELLQNEQFF,TGTGCAAGCCCCGGGCGGGAACTCCTCCAAAATGAGCAGTTCTTC
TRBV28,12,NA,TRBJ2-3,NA,CASGGGTDTQYF,TGTGCCAGCGGGGGCGGCACAGATACGCAGTATTTT
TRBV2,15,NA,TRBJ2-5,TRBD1,CASSESPDRKETQYF,TGTGCCAGCAGTGAGTCCCCGGACAGGAAAGAGACCCAGTACTTC
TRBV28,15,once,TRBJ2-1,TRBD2,CASSLVAGGPNEQFF,TGTGCCAGCAGTTTAGTGGCGGGAGGGCCTAATGAGCAGTTCTTC
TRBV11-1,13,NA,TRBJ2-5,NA,CASSPEPVGTQYF,TGTGCCAGCAGCCCAGAACCCGTCGGGACCCAGTACTTC
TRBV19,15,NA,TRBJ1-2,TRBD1,CASRPGQGALDGYTF,TGTGCCAGTAGACCGGGACAGGGGGCTTTGGATGGCTACACCTTC
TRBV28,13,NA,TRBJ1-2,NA,CASSLVRNYGYTF,TGTGCCAGCAGTTTAGTTAGAAACTATGGCTACACCTTC